This T cell receptor (beta chain) was recovered during a study of blood T cell repertoires in COVID-19. Study as a whole: Samples taken during acute and convalescent COVID-19 were collected in the United States, Italy and Spain.

The study drew participants aged about 18 to 90 years from 24 US areas. In the source study's methods: Amplification of reference gene primers provided the estimated nucleated cell counts. Generated by immunoSEQ multiplex PCR, the TCRdb table keeps only in-frame clones and is missing some. V, J and clone size derive from that table, while D and trimming were established from the DNA sequence. The sample holds roughly 250,000 clones; around 90% are singletons and the top ten take approximately 2.4%. Germline V gene sequence: CDR1 WNHNN, CDR2 SYGVQD (reference sequence). With 0 bases removed from V and 8 bases from J, the gap between germline ends came to 11 bases. This CDR3 is built from 14 residues.

The sequenced sample consisted of PBMCs or T cells enriched from blood (not recorded which). The clonotype comes from a woman aged 25 to 45 with acute COVID-19. The genes are TRBV10-1 and TRBJ2-1; the D gene is possibly TRBD1 (6 bases). The CDR3 loop reads CASSESGRGDEQFF. The CDR3 DNA follows: TGCGCCAGCAGTGAGTCGGGCAGGGGAGATGAGCAGTTCTTC.